Given below is one TCR beta chain in context. Under the authors' procedure: It was from reference gene primer amplification that nucleated cell counts were estimated. Using immunoSEQ multiplex PCR, the repertoire was profiled, and TCRdb retains in-frame clones only, with some absent. V and J calls plus clone size are reproduced from that table; the DNA served to infer D and trimming. Found here are more than 25,000 clones, approximately 92% of them singletons; the top ten hold about 17%. This CDR3 comprises 15 residues. V lost 6 bases and J lost 3, with 18 bases in between. Germline V gene lookup returns CDR1 LNHDA and CDR2 SQIVND (reference sequence). The source of the sample is a study of blood T cell repertoires in COVID-19. Study-level background: Samples representing acute and convalescent COVID-19 were sourced from the United States, Italy and Spain. Nucleic acid was either cDNA or gDNA, and it came from T cells, B-cell-depleted T cells, or PBMCs.

The origin of this receptor is a man older than 75 with acute or convalescent COVID-19. This chain uses TRBV19 with TRBJ2-7; tentative D call: TRBD2 (6 bases). The source material was peripheral blood. CDR3 nucleotides: TGTGCCAGTAGCCAAACCGGGACTGACTACTACGAGCAGTACTTC. Its translation is CASSQTGTDYYEQYF.